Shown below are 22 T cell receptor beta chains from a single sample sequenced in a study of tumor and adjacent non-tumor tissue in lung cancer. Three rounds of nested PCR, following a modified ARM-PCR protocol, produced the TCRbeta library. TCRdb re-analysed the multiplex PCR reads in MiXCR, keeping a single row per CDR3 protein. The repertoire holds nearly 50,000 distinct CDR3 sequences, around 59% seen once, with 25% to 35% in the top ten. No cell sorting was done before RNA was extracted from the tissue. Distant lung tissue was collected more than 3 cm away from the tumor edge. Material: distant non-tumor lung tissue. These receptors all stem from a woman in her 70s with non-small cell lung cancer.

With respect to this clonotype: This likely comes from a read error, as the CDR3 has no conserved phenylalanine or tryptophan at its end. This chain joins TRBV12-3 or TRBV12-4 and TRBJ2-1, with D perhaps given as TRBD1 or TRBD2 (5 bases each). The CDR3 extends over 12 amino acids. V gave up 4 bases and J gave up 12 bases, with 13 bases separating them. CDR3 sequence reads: CASSSRGDGQFI. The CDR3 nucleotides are TGTGCCAGCAGTTCTCGGGGCGATGGGCAGTTCATC.

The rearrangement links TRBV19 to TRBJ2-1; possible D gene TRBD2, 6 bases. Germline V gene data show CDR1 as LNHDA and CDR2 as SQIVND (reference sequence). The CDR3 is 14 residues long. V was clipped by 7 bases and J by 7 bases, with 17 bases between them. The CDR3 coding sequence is TGTGCCAGTAATCCGGGACTCCATGGTAATGAGCAGTTCTTC. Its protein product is CASNPGLHGNEQFF. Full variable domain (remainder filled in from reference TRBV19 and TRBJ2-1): DGGITQSPKYLFRKEGQNVTLSCEQNLNHDAMYWYRQDPGQGLRLIYYSQIVNDFQKGDIAEGYSVSREKKESFPLTVTSAQKNPTAFYLCASNPGLHGNEQFFGPGTRLTVL.

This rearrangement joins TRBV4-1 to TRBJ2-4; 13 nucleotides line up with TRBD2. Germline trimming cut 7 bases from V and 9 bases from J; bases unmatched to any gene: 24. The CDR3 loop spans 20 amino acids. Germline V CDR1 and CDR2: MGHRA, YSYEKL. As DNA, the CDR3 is TGCGCCAGCAACCAGGTTCTGGTGATCCGGACTAGCGGGAGAGACGGCATTCAGTACTTC. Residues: CASNQVLVIRTSGRDGIQYF.

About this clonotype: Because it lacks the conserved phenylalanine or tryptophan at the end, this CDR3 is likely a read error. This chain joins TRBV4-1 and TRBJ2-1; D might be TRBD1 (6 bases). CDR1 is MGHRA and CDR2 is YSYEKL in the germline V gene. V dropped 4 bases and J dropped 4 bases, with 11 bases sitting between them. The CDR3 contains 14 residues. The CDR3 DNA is TGCGCCAGCAGCCGAGGACAGCGGTACAATGAGCAGTTCCTC. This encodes CASSRGQRYNEQFL.

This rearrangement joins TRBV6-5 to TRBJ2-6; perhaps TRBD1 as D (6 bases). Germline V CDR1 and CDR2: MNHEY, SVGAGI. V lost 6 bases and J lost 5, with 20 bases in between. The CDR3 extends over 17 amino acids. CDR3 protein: CASRAAGVLGRANVLTF. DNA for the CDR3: TGTGCCAGCAGAGCAGCAGGGGTTCTGGGTAGGGCCAACGTCCTGACTTTC.

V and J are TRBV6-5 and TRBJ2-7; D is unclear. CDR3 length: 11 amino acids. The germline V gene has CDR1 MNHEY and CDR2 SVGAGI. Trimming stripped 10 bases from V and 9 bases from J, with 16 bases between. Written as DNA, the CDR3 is TGTGCCACCTTGGGCTCCTTCGGGCAGTACTTC. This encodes CATLGSFGQYF.

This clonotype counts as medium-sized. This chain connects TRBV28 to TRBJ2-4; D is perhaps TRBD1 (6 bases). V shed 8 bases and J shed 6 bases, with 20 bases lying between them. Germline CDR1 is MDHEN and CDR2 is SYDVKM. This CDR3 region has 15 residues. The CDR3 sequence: CASSNPGQGVNIQYF. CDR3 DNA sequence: TGTGCCAGCTCGAATCCGGGACAAGGGGTAAACATTCAGTACTTC.

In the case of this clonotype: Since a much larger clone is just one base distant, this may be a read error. CDR3 amino acids: CASSLSPGHGAGRNIQYF. As DNA, the CDR3 is TGTGCCAGCAGTCTTTCGCCGGGACACGGCGCGGGCAGAAACATTCAGTACTTC. The chain couples TRBV6-6 to TRBJ2-4; possibly TRBD1 for D (6 bases). V gave up 5 bases and J gave up 6 bases, with 26 bases separating them. This CDR3 comprises 18 residues. The germline V gene has CDR1 MNHNY and CDR2 SVGAGI (reference sequence).

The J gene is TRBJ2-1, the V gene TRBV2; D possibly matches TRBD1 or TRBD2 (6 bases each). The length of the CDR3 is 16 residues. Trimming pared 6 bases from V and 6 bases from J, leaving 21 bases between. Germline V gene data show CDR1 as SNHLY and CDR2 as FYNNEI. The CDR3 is CASRGSGARNSNEQFF. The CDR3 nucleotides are TGTGCCAGCAGGGGGTCGGGGGCACGAAATTCCAATGAGCAGTTCTTC.

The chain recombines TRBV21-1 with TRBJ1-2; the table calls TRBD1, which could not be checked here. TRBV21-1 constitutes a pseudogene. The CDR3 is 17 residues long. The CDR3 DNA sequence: TGTGCCAGCAGCAAGGGGGGCAGATTCGTCTCCCCTATCGGCTATACCTTC. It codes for CASSKGGRFVSPIGYTF.

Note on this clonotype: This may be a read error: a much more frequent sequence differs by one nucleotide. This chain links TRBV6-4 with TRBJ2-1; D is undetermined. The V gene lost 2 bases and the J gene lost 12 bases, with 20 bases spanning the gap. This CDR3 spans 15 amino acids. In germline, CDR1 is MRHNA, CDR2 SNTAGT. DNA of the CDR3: TGTGCCAGCAGTGACCCCGCCTTGGGGATTGATGGGCAGTTCTTC. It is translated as CASSDPALGIDGQFF.

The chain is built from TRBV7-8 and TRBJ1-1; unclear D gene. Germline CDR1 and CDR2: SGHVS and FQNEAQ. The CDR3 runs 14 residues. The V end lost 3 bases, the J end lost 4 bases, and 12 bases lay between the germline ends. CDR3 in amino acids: CASSLIGAVTEAFF. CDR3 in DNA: TGTGCCAGCAGCTTGATAGGCGCGGTCACTGAAGCTTTCTTT.

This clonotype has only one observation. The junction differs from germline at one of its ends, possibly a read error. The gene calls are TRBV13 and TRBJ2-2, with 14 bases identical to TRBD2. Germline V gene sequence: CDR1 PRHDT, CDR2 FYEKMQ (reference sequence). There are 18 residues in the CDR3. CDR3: CVSSAGLAGVWDPGELFF. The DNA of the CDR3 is TGTGTCAGCAGCGCGGGACTAGCGGGAGTGTGGGATCCCGGGGAGCTGTTTTTT.

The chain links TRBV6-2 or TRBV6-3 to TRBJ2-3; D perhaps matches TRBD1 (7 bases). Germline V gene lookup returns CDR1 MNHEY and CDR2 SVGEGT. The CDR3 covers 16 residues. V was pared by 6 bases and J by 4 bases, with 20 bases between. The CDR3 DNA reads TGTGCCAGCAGCTCTCGACAGGGAGGTGGAGCAGATACGCAGTATTTT. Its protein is CASSSRQGGGADTQYF.

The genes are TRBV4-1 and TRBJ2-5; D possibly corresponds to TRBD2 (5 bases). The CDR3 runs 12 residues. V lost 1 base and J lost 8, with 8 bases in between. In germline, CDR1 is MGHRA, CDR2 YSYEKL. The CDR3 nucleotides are TGCGCCAGCAGCCAAGTTACGGGAACCCAGTACTTC. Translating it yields CASSQVTGTQYF.

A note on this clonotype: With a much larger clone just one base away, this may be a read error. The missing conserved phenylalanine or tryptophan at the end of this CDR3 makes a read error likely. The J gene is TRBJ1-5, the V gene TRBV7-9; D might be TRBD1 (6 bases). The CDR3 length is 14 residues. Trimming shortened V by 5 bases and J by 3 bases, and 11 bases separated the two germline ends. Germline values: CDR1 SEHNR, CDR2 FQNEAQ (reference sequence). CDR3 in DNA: TGTGCCAGCAGCCACCGGGACAACAATCAGCCCCAGCATTTA. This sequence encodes CASSHRDNNQPQHL.

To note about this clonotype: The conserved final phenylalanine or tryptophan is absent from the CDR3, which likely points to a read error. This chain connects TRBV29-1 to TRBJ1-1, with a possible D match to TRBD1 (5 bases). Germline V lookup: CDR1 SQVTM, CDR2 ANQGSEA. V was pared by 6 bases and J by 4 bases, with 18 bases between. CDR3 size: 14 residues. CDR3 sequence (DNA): TGCAGCGTCAGGGAGCTTCTGGGGGTCACTGAAGCTTTCTAT. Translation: CSVRELLGVTEAFY.

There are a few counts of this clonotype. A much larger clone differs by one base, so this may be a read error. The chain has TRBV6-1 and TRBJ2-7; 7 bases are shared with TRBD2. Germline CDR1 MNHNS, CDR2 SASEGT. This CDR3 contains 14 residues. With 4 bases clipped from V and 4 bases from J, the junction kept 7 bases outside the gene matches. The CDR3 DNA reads TGTGCCAGCAGTGGAGCGGGGAATGCGTACGAGCAGTACTTC. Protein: CASSGAGNAYEQYF.

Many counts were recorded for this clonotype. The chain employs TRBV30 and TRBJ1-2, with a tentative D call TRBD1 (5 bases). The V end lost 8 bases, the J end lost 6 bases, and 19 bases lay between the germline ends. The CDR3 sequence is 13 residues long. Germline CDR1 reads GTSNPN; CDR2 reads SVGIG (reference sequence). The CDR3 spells CALAAGTSDGYTF. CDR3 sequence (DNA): TGTGCCCTGGCCGCCGGGACTTCGGATGGCTACACCTTC.

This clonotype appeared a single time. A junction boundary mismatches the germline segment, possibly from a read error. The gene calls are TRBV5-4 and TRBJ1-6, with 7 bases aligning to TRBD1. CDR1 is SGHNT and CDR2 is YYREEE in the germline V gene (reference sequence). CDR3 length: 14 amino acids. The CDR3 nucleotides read TGTGCCAACAGCCAGAACAGGGGAGATTCACTCCTCCACTTT. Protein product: CANSQNRGDSLLHF.

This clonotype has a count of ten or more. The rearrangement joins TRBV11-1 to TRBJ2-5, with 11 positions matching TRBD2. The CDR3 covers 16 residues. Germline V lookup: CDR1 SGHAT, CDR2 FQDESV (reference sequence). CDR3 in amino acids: CAGGSRTSGHQETQYF. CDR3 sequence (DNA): TGTGCTGGCGGGTCACGGACTAGCGGGCACCAAGAGACCCAGTACTTC.

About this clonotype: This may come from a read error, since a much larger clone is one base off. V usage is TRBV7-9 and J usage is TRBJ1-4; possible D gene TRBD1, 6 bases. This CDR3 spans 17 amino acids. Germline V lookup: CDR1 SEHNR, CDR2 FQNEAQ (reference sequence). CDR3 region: CASSPKTGAATYEKLFF. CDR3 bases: TGTGCCAGCAGCCCGAAGACAGGCGCAGCAACTTATGAAAAACTGTTTTTT. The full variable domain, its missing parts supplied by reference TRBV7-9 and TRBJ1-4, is DTGVSQNPRHKITKRGQNVTFRCDPISEHNRLYWYRQTLGQGPEFLTYFQNEAQLEKSRLLSDRFSAERPKGSFSTLEIQRTEQGDSAMYLCASSPKTGAATYEKLFFGSGTQLSVL.